These 21 T cell receptor beta chains were sequenced from one sample in a study of technical replicates of blood from a few donors. TCRdb keeps only in-frame clones here, not all; method: immunoSEQ multiplex PCR. The sample shows some 80,000 clones, about 91% of them seen only once. Sequenced sample: T cells isolated from PBMCs. All receptors come from a human donor in good health.

This clone has just a few counts. The rearrangement uses TRBV7-9 and TRBJ2-2; 9 bases map to TRBD1. With 5 bases clipped from V and 3 bases from J, the junction kept 10 bases outside the gene matches. Germline CDR1 SEHNR, CDR2 FQNEAQ (reference sequence). CDR3 length: 17 residues. The CDR3 nucleotides are TGTGCCAGCAGCCCATCCTTGGACAGGGGAGACACCGGGGAGCTGTTTTTT. The encoded protein is CASSPSLDRGDTGELFF.

The genes are TRBV4-1 and TRBJ1-3, with 8 nucleotides matching TRBD1. The CDR3 totals 17 residues. The germline gives CDR1 MGHRA, CDR2 YSYEKL. Losses at the gene ends were 1 base for V and 4 bases for J; bases not matched to a gene: 9. CDR3 sequence reads: CASSQGPRGLSGNTIYF. The CDR3 DNA sequence: TGCGCCAGCAGCCAAGGGCCCAGGGGGCTTTCCGGAAACACCATATATTTT.

The rearrangement links TRBV2 to TRBJ1-5; no firm D call. V lost 5 bases to trimming and J lost 6 bases, with 14 bases between them. CDR3 length: 14 residues. Looked up from germline, CDR1 is SNHLY and CDR2 is FYNNEI. CDR3 sequence reads: CASSPTSVGQPQHF. As DNA, the CDR3 is TGTGCCAGCAGTCCCACGAGTGTCGGTCAGCCCCAGCATTTT.

This chain uses TRBV14 with TRBJ2-7; 8 nucleotides line up with TRBD1. V shed 0 bases, J shed 4 bases, and the junction held 8 bases outside the gene matches. CDR1 is SGHDN, CDR2 FVKESK, per germline. The CDR3 has 16 residues. CDR3 sequence: CASSQDMQGAQYEQYF. Written as DNA, the CDR3 is TGTGCCAGCAGCCAAGACATGCAGGGGGCCCAATACGAGCAGTACTTC.

This sequence joins TRBV9 and TRBJ2-3; 7 nucleotides match TRBD1. The CDR3 consists of 16 residues. V gave up 0 bases and J gave up 7 bases; unmatched junction bases: 11. Germline CDR1 SGDLS, CDR2 YYNGEE. This CDR3 is CASSVDSARGRNTQYF. The CDR3 coding sequence is TGTGCCAGCAGCGTAGATAGTGCGAGGGGGCGGAATACGCAGTATTTT.

The chain is built from TRBV6-1 and TRBJ2-7, with no clear D. The CDR3 extends over 14 amino acids. The ends were cut back, 2 bases at V and 0 bases at J, with 8 bases in the middle. Germline assignment: CDR1 MNHNS and CDR2 SASEGT. The CDR3 protein is CASSEYWSSYEQYF. DNA for the CDR3: TGTGCCAGCAGTGAATACTGGTCCTCCTACGAGCAGTACTTC.

V usage is TRBV2 and J usage is TRBJ2-1; D gene ambiguous. Trimming removed 5 bases at V and 8 bases at J, with 13 bases between. The CDR3 extends over 13 amino acids. The V gene's germline CDR1 is SNHLY and CDR2 FYNNEI. CDR3 in DNA: TGTGCCAGCAGTCCCACTTTTTTGCATGAGCAGTTCTTC. Protein sequence: CASSPTFLHEQFF.

The CDR3 nucleotides read TGCGCCAGCAGCCCAACCATTTTCCGGGGGACCTACGAGCAGTACTTC. This sequence encodes CASSPTIFRGTYEQYF. This rearrangement joins TRBV4-1 to TRBJ2-7; D is possibly TRBD2 (6 bases). Trimming took 4 bases from V and 2 from J, leaving 18 bases between them. The CDR3 has 16 amino acids. The germline CDR1 and CDR2 sequences are MGHRA and YSYEKL.

The chain recombines TRBV28 with TRBJ2-3, with 8 bases fitting TRBD2. Germline CDR1 MDHEN, CDR2 SYDVKM. V lost 5 bases, J lost 0 bases, and 13 bases stayed unmatched. There are 18 residues in the CDR3. CDR3 amino acids: CASSPVAGSGTSTDTQYF. For the CDR3, the DNA is TGTGCCAGCAGTCCGGTAGCGGGATCCGGAACTAGCACAGATACGCAGTATTTT.

V usage is TRBV27 and J usage is TRBJ2-7; TRBD2 matches at 13 bases. The ends lost 4 bases at V and 5 bases at J; junction bases unmatched: 5. Looked up from germline, CDR1 is MNHEY and CDR2 is SMNVEV (reference sequence). This CDR3 contains 15 residues. This CDR3 is CASSSGLAGVNEQYF. DNA of the CDR3: TGTGCCAGCAGTTCCGGACTAGCGGGAGTTAACGAGCAGTACTTC.

The J gene is TRBJ1-4, the V gene TRBV29-1; weak D call: TRBD1 (6 bases). This CDR3 is 13 amino acids long. Trimming took 6 bases from V and 1 from J, leaving 9 bases between them. The germline CDR1 and CDR2 sequences are SQVTM and ANQGSEA. For the CDR3, the DNA is TGCAGCGTCACAGGGTTAACTAATGAAAAACTGTTTTTT. Its protein is CSVTGLTNEKLFF.

This rearrangement joins TRBV5-6 to TRBJ2-3; tentative D call: TRBD1 (5 bases). The V gene's germline CDR1 is SGHDT and CDR2 YYEEEE. V was pared by 0 bases and J by 4 bases, with 9 bases between. This CDR3 comprises 14 residues. The CDR3 is CASSLARRADTQYF. The DNA of the CDR3 is TGTGCCAGCAGCTTGGCTCGCAGGGCAGATACGCAGTATTTT.

The chain uses TRBV7-9 and TRBJ2-5, with TRBD1 matching 8 bases. Germline V gene lookup returns CDR1 SEHNR and CDR2 FQNEAQ (reference sequence). CDR3 length: 15 residues. The junction had 5 bases not matched to a gene; V was cut back by 1 base and J by 4 bases. The CDR3 here is CASSLGTGYRETQYF. For the CDR3, the DNA is TGTGCCAGCAGCTTAGGGACAGGGTATCGAGAGACCCAGTACTTC.

This rearrangement joins TRBV7-6 to TRBJ2-1; 8 positions agree with TRBD1. With 1 base clipped from V and 4 bases from J, the junction kept 3 bases outside the gene matches. CDR1 SGHVS and CDR2 FNYEAQ come from the germline V gene. The CDR3 is 15 amino acids. Here the CDR3 DNA reads TGTGCCAGCAGCTTAGTTGGGACAGGATACAATGAGCAGTTCTTC. It is translated as CASSLVGTGYNEQFF.

The genes are TRBV6-1 and TRBJ1-2; the match to TRBD1 covers 9 bases. The germline gives CDR1 MNHNS, CDR2 SASEGT. CDR3 length equals 13 residues. Trimming cost V 5 bases and J 8 bases; bases outside gene matches: 6. CDR3 sequence (DNA): TGTGCCAGCAGTCCCCGGGACAGGGACGGCTACACCTTC. Its translation is CASSPRDRDGYTF.

The chain employs TRBV6-6 and TRBJ1-2; TRBD1 aligns across 12 bases. Germline trimming cut 4 bases from V and 7 bases from J; bases unmatched to any gene: 4. Germline-derived CDR1 and CDR2 are MNHNY and SVGAGI (reference sequence). The CDR3 is 14 amino acids. CDR3 DNA sequence: TGTGCCAGCAGTTTCGGGGACAGGGGGCGTGGCTACACCTTC. Amino acids: CASSFGDRGRGYTF.

The V gene is TRBV28, the J gene TRBJ1-1; no firm D call. Trimming removed 3 bases at V and 11 bases at J, with 7 bases between. CDR1 and CDR2 from the germline V gene are MDHEN and SYDVKM. This CDR3 has 10 amino acids. The CDR3 sequence is CASSFRAAFF. The DNA for the CDR3 is TGTGCCAGCAGTTTCAGAGCGGCTTTCTTT.

V usage is TRBV5-1 and J usage is TRBJ1-1; 7 bases agree with TRBD1. This CDR3 spans 15 amino acids. The V and J ends lost 3 bases and 3 bases, in that order; junction bases with no gene match: 8. CDR1 SGHRS and CDR2 YFSETQ come from the germline V gene. DNA for the CDR3: TGCGCCAGCAGCTCGTCGGGAGGGGGCTACACTGAAGCTTTCTTT. It codes for CASSSSGGGYTEAFF.

V gene TRBV19 combines with J gene TRBJ1-5; TRBD1 is a possible D gene (5 bases). Germline loops: CDR1 LNHDA, CDR2 SQIVND (reference sequence). Trimming took 5 bases from V and 1 from J, leaving 15 bases between them. The CDR3 extends over 16 amino acids. CDR3 nucleotide sequence: TGTGCCAGTAGTTGGTGGGGTAAGGGGAGCAATCAGCCCCAGCATTTT. It specifies CASSWWGKGSNQPQHF. The variable domain in full, with the rest retrieved from reference TRBV19 and TRBJ1-5, is DGGITQSPKYLFRKEGQNVTLSCEQNLNHDAMYWYRQDPGQGLRLIYYSQIVNDFQKGDIAEGYSVSREKKESFPLTVTSAQKNPTAFYLCASSWWGKGSNQPQHFGDGTRLSIL.

The CDR3 here is CASSPSLSHSYNEQFF. CDR3 nucleotide sequence: TGCGCCAGCAGCCCCTCGTTGAGTCACTCCTACAATGAGCAGTTCTTC. The chain couples TRBV4-1 to TRBJ2-1; D gene ambiguous. Trimming removed 4 bases from V and 0 bases from J, with 13 bases in between. This CDR3 region has 16 residues. Germline V gene sequence: CDR1 MGHRA, CDR2 YSYEKL.

The chain links TRBV27 to TRBJ2-7, with 10 nucleotides matching TRBD2. Germline V gives CDR1 MNHEY, CDR2 SMNVEV (reference sequence). J gave up 5 bases and V 6 bases, and 22 bases lay outside the gene matches. The CDR3 is made up of 19 amino acids. The CDR3 DNA reads as TGTGCCAGCAGCCACCCGGCTAGCGGGAGCTTCCCTATTCCCCACGAGCAGTACTTC. This translates into CASSHPASGSFPIPHEQYF.